The 21 T cell receptor beta chains listed next were all sequenced from one sample in a study of cytomegalovirus exposure and HLA in healthy donors. Profiling relied on immunoSEQ multiplex PCR, and the TCRdb table lists in-frame clones only, not all of them. The table includes about 180,000 clones, about 85% detected once. The material sequenced was PBMCs. The receptor set was obtained from a man aged 18 to 29 in good health and CMV-seropositive.

The CDR3 region has the DNA TGTGCCAGCAGCTTGGACAGGGGAAGTGAAAAACTGTTTTTT. Amino acids: CASSLDRGSEKLFF. The chain carries TRBV5-4 and TRBJ1-4; 7 nucleotides line up with TRBD1. The CDR3 is 14 residues long. CDR1 SGHNT and CDR2 YYREEE come from the germline V gene (reference sequence). The trim removed 0 bases at V and 7 bases at J, leaving 3 bases unmatched.

This clone has more than one count but fewer than ten. This chain connects TRBV2 to TRBJ2-1; D is ambiguous. Germline lookup yields CDR1 SNHLY and CDR2 FYNNEI. CDR3 size: 13 residues. The V end lost 1 base, the J end lost 8 bases, and 9 bases lay between the germline ends. CDR3 in amino acids: CASSEVASHEQFF. The CDR3 DNA sequence: TGTGCCAGCAGTGAAGTGGCTAGTCATGAGCAGTTCTTC.

This clone was picked up a small number of times. The chain uses TRBV6-5 and TRBJ1-2; a possible D gene is TRBD1 (5 bases). The CDR3 spans 14 residues. Germline CDR1 is MNHEY and CDR2 is SVGAGI. V lost 2 bases to trimming and J lost 6 bases, with 13 bases between them. The CDR3 loop is CASSYQGTADGYTF. In nucleotides, the CDR3 is TGTGCCAGCAGTTACCAAGGGACTGCGGATGGCTACACCTTC.

The gene calls are TRBV7-3 and TRBJ2-1; the match to TRBD1 covers 9 bases. The trim removed 3 bases at V and 4 bases at J, leaving 4 bases unmatched. The germline CDR1 and CDR2 sequences are SGHTA and FQGTGA. This CDR3 has 15 amino acids. CDR3 bases: TGTGCCAGCAGCTTGGGACAGGGAATATACAATGAGCAGTTCTTC. Protein sequence: CASSLGQGIYNEQFF.

The rearrangement uses TRBV5-6 and TRBJ1-3; 8 nucleotides align to TRBD1. CDR1 is SGHDT, CDR2 YYEEEE, per germline. The V and J ends lost 7 bases and 3 bases, in that order; junction bases with no gene match: 6. This CDR3 spans 14 amino acids. The CDR3 DNA reads as TGTGCCAGCGGTTCGGACAGGGATGGAAACACCATATATTTT. Protein sequence: CASGSDRDGNTIYF.

The rearrangement uses TRBV30 and TRBJ1-5, with 8 nucleotides matching TRBD1. This CDR3 is 17 amino acids long. The V gene's germline CDR1 is GTSNPN and CDR2 SVGIG (reference sequence). V was pared by 2 bases and J by 4 bases, with 13 bases of the junction left unmatched. The DNA for the CDR3 is TGTGCCTGGAGTTCCTCTCTTCGACAGGGGAGGAATCAGCCCCAGCATTTT. It codes for CAWSSSLRQGRNQPQHF. The whole variable domain, remainder taken from reference TRBV30 and TRBJ1-5, is SQTIHQWPATLVQPVGSPLSLECTVEGTSNPNLYWYRQAAGRGLQLLFYSVGIGQISSEVPQNLSASRPQDRQFILSSKKLLLSDSGFYLCAWSSSLRQGRNQPQHFGDGTRLSIL.

The CDR3 sequence: CASSSTGGLTYEQYF. The CDR3, as DNA: TGTGCCAGCAGTTCGACAGGGGGCCTTACCTACGAGCAGTACTTC. The chain carries TRBV27 and TRBJ2-7, with 10 nucleotides matching TRBD1. Unmatched junction bases numbered 5, after V lost 4 bases and J lost 2 bases. This CDR3 is built from 15 residues. Germline V gene sequence: CDR1 MNHEY, CDR2 SMNVEV (reference sequence).

This clone was recorded only once. V usage is TRBV9 and J usage is TRBJ1-2; D is unresolved. This CDR3 has 14 residues. The V gene's germline CDR1 is SGDLS and CDR2 YYNGEE. The germline V and J ends were trimmed by 0 bases and 3 bases, with 9 bases remaining between them. The CDR3 is CASSVAGAHYGYTF. CDR3 coding DNA: TGTGCCAGCAGCGTAGCAGGCGCCCACTATGGCTACACCTTC.

This clone was counted only a few times. The chain links TRBV25-1 to TRBJ2-6, with TRBD1 matching over 10 bases. Trimming at V came to 4 bases and at J to 3 bases, leaving 6 bases not matched to a gene. The CDR3 is 17 amino acids. The germline gives CDR1 MGHDK, CDR2 SYGVNS. CDR3 residues: CASSGATGGFGANVLTF. The CDR3 region has the DNA TGTGCCAGCAGTGGGGCGACAGGGGGCTTTGGGGCCAACGTCCTGACTTTC.

The chain has TRBV27 and TRBJ2-7; TRBD2 matches 7 bases. Germline assignment: CDR1 MNHEY and CDR2 SMNVEV (reference sequence). This CDR3 has 16 amino acids. The ends lost 4 bases at V and 2 bases at J; junction bases unmatched: 11. The CDR3 bases are TGTGCCAGCAGTTCCCAGGAGGCTAGCGGCCCCTACGAGCAGTACTTC. Protein: CASSSQEASGPYEQYF.

The chain carries TRBV28 and TRBJ2-1; D is perhaps TRBD2 (6 bases). V was pared by 6 bases and J by 1 base, with 19 bases between. Germline CDR1 is MDHEN and CDR2 is SYDVKM. CDR3 size: 17 residues. CDR3: CASRGRLGYSSYNEQFF. The CDR3 DNA follows: TGTGCCAGCAGGGGTCGACTAGGTTATAGTTCCTACAATGAGCAGTTCTTC.

V and J are TRBV6-1 and TRBJ1-5, with TRBD1 as a possible D gene (6 bases). The CDR3 is 15 amino acids. Trimming shortened V by 9 bases and J by 0 bases, and 15 bases separated the two germline ends. Per germline, CDR1 MNHNS and CDR2 SASEGT. CDR3 nucleotides: TGTGCCAGAACTTTCCGGGACAATAGCAATCAGCCCCAGCATTTT. Translation: CARTFRDNSNQPQHF.

Here the CDR3 reads CAWTLGGNTEAFF. The CDR3 region has the DNA TGTGCCTGGACTTTGGGAGGGAACACTGAAGCTTTCTTT. The rearrangement joins TRBV30 to TRBJ1-1; D unclear. Trimming left V 4 bases short and J 1 base short, with 10 bases between. CDR3 length: 13 residues. Germline CDR1 GTSNPN, CDR2 SVGIG (reference sequence).

This sequence joins TRBV29-1 and TRBJ2-7, with D perhaps TRBD2 (6 bases). The germline V gene encodes CDR1 SQVTM and CDR2 ANQGSEA. V dropped 0 bases and J dropped 3 bases, with 12 bases sitting between them. The CDR3 contains 14 residues. CDR3 protein: CSVEEGGPSYEQYF. CDR3 nucleotide sequence: TGCAGCGTTGAAGAGGGAGGACCAAGCTACGAGCAGTACTTC.

The J gene is TRBJ2-7, the V gene TRBV6-5; 11 nucleotides agree with TRBD1. CDR3 length: 15 amino acids. Unmatched junction bases numbered 3, after V lost 2 bases and J lost 3 bases. Germline CDR1 and CDR2: MNHEY and SVGAGI. CDR3 coding DNA: TGTGCCAGCAGTTACACCGGGACAGGGGGCTACGAGCAGTACTTC. As protein: CASSYTGTGGYEQYF.

V and J are TRBV10-3 and TRBJ2-1; 10 bases fit TRBD2. The CDR3 covers 15 residues. Germline V gives CDR1 ENHRY, CDR2 SYGVKD. Unmatched junction bases numbered 9, after V lost 6 bases and J lost 7 bases. The CDR3 loop is CAISDTSGDLNEQFF. The CDR3, as DNA: TGTGCCATCAGCGACACTAGCGGGGATTTAAATGAGCAGTTCTTC.

The chain uses TRBV7-9 and TRBJ2-1; D not resolved. V was trimmed by 4 bases and J by 9 bases, leaving 10 bases between them. There are 12 residues in the CDR3. The germline V gene has CDR1 SEHNR and CDR2 FQNEAQ (reference sequence). DNA of the CDR3: TGTGCCAGCAGCTCCCTCTCCAGTGAGCAGTTCTTC. The encoded protein is CASSSLSSEQFF. Complete variable domain (other parts from reference TRBV7-9 and TRBJ2-1): DTGVSQNPRHKITKRGQNVTFRCDPISEHNRLYWYRQTLGQGPEFLTYFQNEAQLEKSRLLSDRFSAERPKGSFSTLEIQRTEQGDSAMYLCASSSLSSEQFFGPGTRLTVL.

V and J are TRBV6-1 and TRBJ2-7; D gene uncertain. Germline assignment: CDR1 MNHNS and CDR2 SASEGT. V was cut by 0 bases and J by 0 bases, with 6 bases left in between. The CDR3 is 14 residues long. The CDR3 sequence: CASSEARSSYEQYF. In DNA form, the CDR3 reads TGTGCCAGCAGTGAAGCGAGGAGCTCCTACGAGCAGTACTTC.

This clone was counted only a few times. The chain combines TRBV18 with TRBJ1-2; no clear D gene. V was trimmed by 0 bases and J by 3 bases, leaving 8 bases between them. CDR3 length: 14 amino acids. Germline V gene lookup returns CDR1 KGHSH and CDR2 LQKENI. The CDR3 sequence: CASSPPIGDYGYTF. CDR3 coding DNA: TGTGCCAGCTCACCACCTATCGGGGACTATGGCTACACCTTC.

Of note for this clone: An end of the junction does not agree with germline; a read error may underlie this. The CDR3 DNA reads TGTGCCACCAGCGGAGACACAGGGTTTTATGACTATGGCTACACCTTC. Translated, it gives CATSGDTGFYDYGYTF. This chain links TRBV15 with TRBJ1-2, with D possibly matching TRBD1 (6 bases). Germline CDR1 is LNHNV and CDR2 is YYDKDF (reference sequence). The CDR3 length is 16 residues.

In this sample, this clone turned up once. The gene calls are TRBV9 and TRBJ1-2; possibly TRBD1 for D (5 bases). The CDR3 is made up of 14 amino acids. Germline loops: CDR1 SGDLS, CDR2 YYNGEE. Trimming left V 2 bases short and J 1 base short, with 9 bases between. The CDR3 reads CASSVEGDNYGYTF. The CDR3 DNA reads TGTGCCAGCAGCGTGGAAGGGGATAACTATGGCTACACCTTC.